The 32 T cell receptor beta chains listed next were all sequenced from one sample in a study of OX40 agonist ivuxolimab in advanced cancers. This table comes from immunoSEQ multiplex PCR, and its TCRdb copy is limited to in-frame clones, with some not included. The repertoire holds 50,000 to 65,000 clones, with about 87% as singletons. Sample: CD4+ or CD8+ T cells sorted from blood, taken in a trial of the OX40 agonist ivuxolimab. These TCRs come from an adult with an advanced solid tumor such as melanoma, head and neck, liver or kidney cancer.

This clone has just a few counts. This chain uses TRBV30 with TRBJ1-1, with 10 bases lining up with TRBD1. Trimming at V came to 3 bases and at J to 1 base, leaving 5 bases not matched to a gene. This CDR3 has 15 amino acids. Germline assignment: CDR1 GTSNPN and CDR2 SVGIG (reference sequence). CDR3 coding DNA: TGTGCCTGGAGAAGACAGGGGGCGGCGAACACTGAAGCTTTCTTT. Translating it yields CAWRRQGAANTEAFF.

This rearrangement joins TRBV4-3 to TRBJ2-7, with 11 bases lining up with TRBD2. Looked up from germline, CDR1 is LGHNA and CDR2 is YSLEER. The CDR3 covers 17 residues. Trimming at V came to 4 bases and at J to 4 bases, leaving 12 bases not matched to a gene. CDR3 coding DNA: TGCGCCAGCAGCCGGGACGTCCTAGCGGGAGGTTCTTACGAGCAGTACTTC. As protein: CASSRDVLAGGSYEQYF.

V is TRBV5-1 and J is TRBJ1-2, with D unresolved. Germline loops: CDR1 SGHRS, CDR2 YFSETQ. V dropped 2 bases and J dropped 2 bases, with 13 bases sitting between them. CDR3 length equals 15 residues. CDR3 sequence reads: CASSFSREQNYGYTF. The CDR3, as DNA: TGCGCCAGCAGCTTTTCTAGGGAACAGAACTATGGCTACACCTTC. Full variable domain (rest looked up from reference TRBV5-1 and TRBJ1-2): KAGVTQTPRYLIKTRGQQVTLSCSPISGHRSVSWYQQTPGQGLQFLFEYFSETQRNKGNFPGRFSGRQFSNSRSEMNVSTLELGDSALYLCASSFSREQNYGYTFGSGTRLTVV.

The chain employs TRBV30 and TRBJ1-3; TRBD1 agrees at 7 bases. Germline values: CDR1 GTSNPN, CDR2 SVGIG (reference sequence). Trimming cost V 2 bases and J 2 bases; bases outside gene matches: 0. The CDR3 has 13 residues. The CDR3 DNA is TGTGCCTGGAGTACAGGGGCTGGAAACACCATATATTTT. Translation: CAWSTGAGNTIYF. Full variable domain (outside the CDR3, taken from reference TRBV30 and TRBJ1-3): SQTIHQWPATLVQPVGSPLSLECTVEGTSNPNLYWYRQAAGRGLQLLFYSVGIGQISSEVPQNLSASRPQDRQFILSSKKLLLSDSGFYLCAWSTGAGNTIYFGEGSWLTVV.

The CDR3 sequence: CASSHLARGNEQFF. The DNA for the CDR3 is TGCGCCAGCAGCCATTTGGCGAGAGGGAATGAGCAGTTCTTC. J is TRBJ2-1 and V is TRBV4-3; tentative D call: TRBD2 (5 bases). V was clipped by 3 bases and J by 7 bases, with 13 bases between them. Germline V gives CDR1 LGHNA, CDR2 YSLEER. The CDR3 is 14 amino acids.

This clone was counted a single time. The chain joins TRBV10-3 to TRBJ2-6; D possibly uses TRBD1 or TRBD2 (5 bases each). CDR3 size: 13 residues. Germline V lookup: CDR1 ENHRY, CDR2 SYGVKD. V was trimmed by 10 bases and J by 0 bases, leaving 7 bases between them. CDR3 amino acids: CATGGSGANVLTF. CDR3 sequence (DNA): TGTGCCACTGGGGGCTCTGGGGCCAACGTCCTGACTTTC.

This clone has just one count. The CDR3 DNA reads TGTGCCAGCAGCCGGGGGGCCCTCGCGGGGAACACCGGGGAGCTGTTTTTT. As protein: CASSRGALAGNTGELFF. This chain connects TRBV5-4 to TRBJ2-2; D perhaps matches TRBD2 (7 bases). This CDR3 has 17 residues. Germline assignment: CDR1 SGHNT and CDR2 YYREEE (reference sequence). Between the trimmed V and J ends, which lost 4 bases and 1 base, there was a span of 17 bases.

The chain is built from TRBV5-6 and TRBJ1-3; perhaps TRBD1 as D (5 bases). Trimming left V 4 bases short and J 0 bases short, with 11 bases between. Germline V gene lookup returns CDR1 SGHDT and CDR2 YYEEEE. This CDR3 is built from 15 residues. The CDR3 nucleotides read TGTGCCAGCAGCCGGGGACCAGTCTCTGGAAACACCATATATTTT. It yields the protein CASSRGPVSGNTIYF.

This CDR3 reads CASSLTPRANYGYTF. The CDR3 DNA reads as TGTGCCAGCAGTTTAACACCTAGGGCTAACTATGGCTACACCTTC. The V and J genes are TRBV27 and TRBJ1-2; D is uncertain. Germline assignment: CDR1 MNHEY and CDR2 SMNVEV (reference sequence). The CDR3 sequence is 15 residues long. The V gene lost 2 bases and the J gene lost 0 bases, with 10 bases spanning the gap.

V and J are TRBV30 and TRBJ2-2, with 11 bases matching TRBD1. V lost 3 bases and J lost 5; bases outside the gene matches: 2. The germline V gene encodes CDR1 GTSNPN and CDR2 SVGIG (reference sequence). The CDR3 is made up of 14 amino acids. CDR3 in DNA: TGTGCCTGGAGGGGACAGGGGGGAACCGGGGAGCTGTTTTTT. It translates to CAWRGQGGTGELFF. The full variable domain, its missing parts supplied by reference TRBV30 and TRBJ2-2, is SQTIHQWPATLVQPVGSPLSLECTVEGTSNPNLYWYRQAAGRGLQLLFYSVGIGQISSEVPQNLSASRPQDRQFILSSKKLLLSDSGFYLCAWRGQGGTGELFFGEGSRLTVL.

The gene calls are TRBV6-1 and TRBJ1-1; no firm D call. Trimming stripped 6 bases from V and 3 bases from J, with 14 bases between. CDR3 length: 14 residues. Germline assignment: CDR1 MNHNS and CDR2 SASEGT. The CDR3 coding sequence is TGTGCCAGCAGGCTTCGACACGGGGACACTGAAGCTTTCTTT. This sequence encodes CASRLRHGDTEAFF.

The genes are TRBV4-1 and TRBJ1-3; weak D call: TRBD1 (5 bases). This CDR3 is 17 amino acids long. Germline CDR1 is MGHRA and CDR2 is YSYEKL. V was trimmed by 0 bases and J by 0 bases, leaving 12 bases between them. The CDR3 protein is CASSQDGEGNSGNTIYF. CDR3 bases: TGCGCCAGCAGCCAAGACGGGGAGGGGAACTCTGGAAACACCATATATTTT.

The chain combines TRBV5-1 with TRBJ2-3; D tentatively reads TRBD1 or TRBD2 (5 bases each). Germline assignment: CDR1 SGHRS and CDR2 YFSETQ. The CDR3 is made up of 13 amino acids. V was cut by 8 bases and J by 0 bases, with 10 bases left in between. This CDR3 reads CASGTASTDTQYF. The CDR3 bases are TGCGCCAGTGGGACGGCAAGCACAGATACGCAGTATTTT.

The V and J genes are TRBV29-1 and TRBJ2-3; 11 positions match TRBD2. CDR3 size: 13 residues. From germline, CDR1 is SQVTM and CDR2 ANQGSEA. After removal of 3 bases from V and 6 bases from J, the junction contained 2 bases not matched to a gene. The CDR3 sequence: CSVDTSGSDTQYF. The CDR3 DNA reads as TGCAGCGTTGACACTAGCGGGAGTGATACGCAGTATTTT.

The CDR3 DNA is TGTGCCAGTAGTATTTCCGGGCCCACCTACGAGCAGTACTTC. It encodes CASSISGPTYEQYF. The chain combines TRBV19 with TRBJ2-7, with D hard to call. Germline values: CDR1 LNHDA, CDR2 SQIVND (reference sequence). The CDR3 extends over 14 amino acids. Trimming took 3 bases from V and 2 from J, leaving 11 bases between them.

The chain couples TRBV7-2 to TRBJ2-3; D is ambiguous. V lost 4 bases and J 0 bases, leaving 11 bases between the germline ends. The CDR3 is made up of 15 amino acids. The germline V gene encodes CDR1 SGHTA and CDR2 FQGNSA. As DNA, the CDR3 is TGTGCCAGCAGCTGGGGTACAGATAGCACAGATACGCAGTATTTT. Its protein is CASSWGTDSTDTQYF.

This rearrangement joins TRBV5-1 to TRBJ2-7; 8 nucleotides align to TRBD1. The CDR3 extends over 16 amino acids. Germline V CDR1 and CDR2: SGHRS, YFSETQ. The V segment lost 0 bases and the J segment 0 bases; nucleotides outside the gene matches: 5. DNA of the CDR3: TGCGCCAGCAGCTTGGAGAGACAGGGGCCCTCCTACGAGCAGTACTTC. Translated: CASSLERQGPSYEQYF.

The V gene is TRBV7-3, the J gene TRBJ2-7, with D perhaps matching TRBD2 (6 bases). The CDR3 spans 13 residues. The V gene lost 4 bases and the J gene lost 6 bases, with 13 bases spanning the gap. Per germline, CDR1 SGHTA and CDR2 FQGTGA. CDR3 sequence (DNA): TGTGCCAGCAGCTCTCTGCGGGGTGGCGAGCAGTACTTC. It yields the protein CASSSLRGGEQYF. The full variable domain, rest sourced from reference TRBV7-3 and TRBJ2-7, is GAGVSQTPSNKVTEKGKYVELRCDPISGHTALYWYRQSLGQGPEFLIYFQGTGAADDSGLPNDRFFAVRPEGSVSTLKIQRTERGDSAVYLCASSSLRGGEQYFGPGTRLTVT.

The chain links TRBV4-3 to TRBJ2-1; D is uncertain. CDR1 LGHNA and CDR2 YSLEER come from the germline V gene. This CDR3 spans 13 amino acids. V was shortened by 1 base and J by 2 bases, with 3 bases between the two germline ends. CDR3: CASSQGTYNEQFF. DNA for the CDR3: TGCGCCAGCAGCCAAGGGACCTACAATGAGCAGTTCTTC.

The CDR3 loop is CASSPLTYEREGADPYEQYF. The CDR3 DNA reads TGTGCCAGTAGCCCCCTCACGTACGAGCGGGAGGGCGCGGACCCCTACGAGCAGTACTTC. The rearrangement joins TRBV19 to TRBJ2-7; 10 positions agree with TRBD2. Trimming at V came to 6 bases and at J to 2 bases, leaving 22 bases not matched to a gene. The CDR3 sequence is 20 residues long. Germline values: CDR1 LNHDA, CDR2 SQIVND (reference sequence).

The gene calls are TRBV27 and TRBJ2-7; weak D call: TRBD2 (6 bases). The CDR3 totals 15 residues. The germline V gene has CDR1 MNHEY and CDR2 SMNVEV (reference sequence). Trimming shortened V by 4 bases and J by 7 bases, and 20 bases separated the two germline ends. The CDR3 spells CASSSPGLGVGEQYF. CDR3 bases: TGTGCCAGCAGTTCACCGGGACTGGGCGTGGGGGAGCAGTACTTC.

The chain uses TRBV4-2 and TRBJ1-2, with D unclear. CDR1 and CDR2 from the germline V gene are LGHNA and YNFKEQ. The V end was cut by 3 bases, the J end by 6 bases, with 20 bases between. This CDR3 has 16 amino acids. The CDR3 spells CASSQNTGGVDHGYTF. The CDR3 DNA sequence: TGTGCCAGCAGCCAGAACACCGGCGGCGTTGATCATGGCTACACCTTC.

The chain joins TRBV7-9 to TRBJ2-1, with 10 bases lining up with TRBD2. The germline V gene encodes CDR1 SEHNR and CDR2 FQNEAQ (reference sequence). With V trimmed by 3 bases and J by 4 bases, 9 bases remained unmatched. This CDR3 contains 17 residues. CDR3 sequence (DNA): TGTGCCAGCAGCTTTTATTGGACTAGCGGACTTTACAATGAGCAGTTCTTC. Translation: CASSFYWTSGLYNEQFF.

Concerning this clone: One junction end disagrees with the germline gene, perhaps due to a read error. V gene TRBV7-7 combines with J gene TRBJ2-2; weak D call: TRBD2 (5 bases). Germline loops: CDR1 SSHAT, CDR2 FNYEAQ (reference sequence). CDR3 size: 17 residues. The CDR3 coding sequence is TGTGCTAGCAGCCCCTCAGCCGGACTCGGGGTGACCGGGGAGCTGTTTTTT. It translates to CASSPSAGLGVTGELFF.

This chain uses TRBV10-3 with TRBJ2-3; D is uncertain. V shed 8 bases and J shed 0 bases, with 6 bases lying between them. The germline V gene has CDR1 ENHRY and CDR2 SYGVKD. The CDR3 has 12 residues. The chain's CDR3 is CAIGQSTDTQYF. For the CDR3, the DNA is TGTGCCATCGGGCAGAGCACAGATACGCAGTATTTT.

This chain connects TRBV14 to TRBJ1-5; D uncertain. The CDR3 runs to 16 residues. Germline lookup yields CDR1 SGHDN and CDR2 FVKESK. V was cut by 0 bases and J by 0 bases, with 9 bases left in between. For the CDR3, the DNA is TGTGCCAGCAGCCAAGACGCGGGAATTAGCAATCAGCCCCAGCATTTT. Amino acid sequence: CASSQDAGISNQPQHF.

The chain recombines TRBV6-5 with TRBJ1-1, with 7 nucleotides matching TRBD1. This CDR3 is built from 15 residues. V lost 0 bases, J lost 4 bases, and 5 bases stayed unmatched. Germline lookup yields CDR1 MNHEY and CDR2 SVGAGI. CDR3 nucleotides: TGTGCCAGCAGTTACTCGAGTTACAGGGGCACTGAAGCTTTCTTT. Translation: CASSYSSYRGTEAFF.

This clone was observed once. This rearrangement joins TRBV6-1 to TRBJ1-2; 8 positions agree with TRBD1. The CDR3 consists of 14 residues. The germline V gene encodes CDR1 MNHNS and CDR2 SASEGT. Trimming cost V 4 bases and J 1 base; bases outside gene matches: 2. DNA for the CDR3: TGTGCCAGCAGTGCCAGGGGGCATAACTATGGCTACACCTTC. Translated: CASSARGHNYGYTF.

The rearrangement uses TRBV5-1 and TRBJ2-7; TRBD2 matches 10 bases. The ends lost 4 bases at V and 6 bases at J; junction bases unmatched: 7. The germline gives CDR1 SGHRS, CDR2 YFSETQ. The CDR3 is made up of 14 amino acids. CDR3 sequence: CASSEGLAYAEQYF. In nucleotides, the CDR3 is TGCGCCAGCAGCGAGGGACTAGCGTATGCCGAGCAGTACTTC.

CDR3 region: CASSPQGGERTEAFF. The CDR3 DNA reads TGTGCCAGCTCACCTCAAGGGGGCGAAAGGACTGAAGCTTTCTTT. The chain combines TRBV18 with TRBJ1-1, with 7 bases aligning to TRBD1. The trim removed 3 bases at V and 5 bases at J, leaving 9 bases unmatched. Germline V lookup: CDR1 KGHSH, CDR2 LQKENI. This CDR3 is 15 amino acids long.

The V call is TRBV7-3, the J call TRBJ1-2; D unresolved. V lost 2 bases and J 2 bases, leaving 6 bases between the germline ends. This CDR3 comprises 13 residues. From germline, CDR1 is SGHTA and CDR2 FQGTGA. CDR3 coding DNA: TGTGCCAGCAGCTTAGACGGAAACTATGGCTACACCTTC. It specifies CASSLDGNYGYTF.

This sequence joins TRBV30 and TRBJ2-5; perhaps TRBD1 as D (6 bases). The V and J ends lost 7 bases and 4 bases respectively, with 19 bases between them. The CDR3 consists of 14 residues. The germline CDR1 and CDR2 sequences are GTSNPN and SVGIG (reference sequence). CDR3 bases: TGTGCCTATGATCCACAGGGTAGTGGAGAGACCCAGTACTTC. It encodes CAYDPQGSGETQYF.